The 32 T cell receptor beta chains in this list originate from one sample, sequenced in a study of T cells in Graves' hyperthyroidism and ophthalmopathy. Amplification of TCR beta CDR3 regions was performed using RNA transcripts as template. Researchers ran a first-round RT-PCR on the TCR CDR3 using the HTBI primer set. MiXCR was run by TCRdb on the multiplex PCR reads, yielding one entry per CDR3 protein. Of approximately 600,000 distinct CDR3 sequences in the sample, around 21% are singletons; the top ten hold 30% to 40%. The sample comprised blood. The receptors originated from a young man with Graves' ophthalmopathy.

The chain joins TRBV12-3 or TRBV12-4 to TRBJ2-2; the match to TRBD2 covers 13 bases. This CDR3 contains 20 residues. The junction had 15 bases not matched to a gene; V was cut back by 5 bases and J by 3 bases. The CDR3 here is CASSPGQGGLAGVYTGELFF. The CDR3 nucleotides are TGTGCCAGCAGTCCTGGACAGGGCGGACTAGCGGGAGTGTACACCGGGGAGCTGTTTTTT.

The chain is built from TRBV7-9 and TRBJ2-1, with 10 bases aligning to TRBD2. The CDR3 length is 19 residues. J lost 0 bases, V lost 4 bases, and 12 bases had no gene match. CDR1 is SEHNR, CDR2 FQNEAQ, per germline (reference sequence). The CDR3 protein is CASSSSGTSVISSYNEQFF. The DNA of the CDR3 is TGTGCCAGCAGCTCTTCCGGGACTAGCGTTATTAGCTCCTACAATGAGCAGTTCTTC.

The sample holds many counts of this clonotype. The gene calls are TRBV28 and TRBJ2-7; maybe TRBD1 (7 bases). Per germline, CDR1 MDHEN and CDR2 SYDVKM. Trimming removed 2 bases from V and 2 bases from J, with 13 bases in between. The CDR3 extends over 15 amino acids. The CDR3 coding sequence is TGTGCCAGCAGTTTACTGCGGGACAGCACCTACGAGCAGTACTTC. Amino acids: CASSLLRDSTYEQYF.

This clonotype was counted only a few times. CDR3: CASSPGPAAKNIQYF. DNA of the CDR3: TGTGCCAGCAGCCCAGGACCCGCTGCCAAAAACATTCAGTACTTC. The chain is built from TRBV3-1 and TRBJ2-4; no definite D call. The CDR3 covers 15 residues. The germline V and J ends were trimmed by 4 bases and 1 base, with 11 bases remaining between them. In germline, CDR1 is LGHDT, CDR2 YNNKEL (reference sequence).

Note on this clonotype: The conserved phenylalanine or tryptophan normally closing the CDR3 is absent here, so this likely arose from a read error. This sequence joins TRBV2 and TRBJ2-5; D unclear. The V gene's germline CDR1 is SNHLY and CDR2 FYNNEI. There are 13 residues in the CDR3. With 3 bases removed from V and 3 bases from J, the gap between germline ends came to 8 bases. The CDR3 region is CASSDGVKETQYC. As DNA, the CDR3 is TGTGCCAGCAGTGACGGTGTTAAAGAGACCCAGTACTGC.

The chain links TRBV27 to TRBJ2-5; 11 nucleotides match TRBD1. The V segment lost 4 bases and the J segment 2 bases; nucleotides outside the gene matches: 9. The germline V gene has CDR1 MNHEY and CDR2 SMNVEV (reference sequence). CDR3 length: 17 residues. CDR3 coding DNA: TGTGCCAGCAGTTCCAGGACAGGGGGCCCTATACAAGAGACCCAGTACTTC. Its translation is CASSSRTGGPIQETQYF.

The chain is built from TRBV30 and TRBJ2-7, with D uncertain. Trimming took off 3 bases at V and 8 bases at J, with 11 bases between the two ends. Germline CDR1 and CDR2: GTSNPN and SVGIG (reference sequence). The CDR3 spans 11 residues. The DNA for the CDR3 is TGTGCCTGGAGCCAGACTTACAAGCAGTACTTC. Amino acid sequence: CAWSQTYKQYF.

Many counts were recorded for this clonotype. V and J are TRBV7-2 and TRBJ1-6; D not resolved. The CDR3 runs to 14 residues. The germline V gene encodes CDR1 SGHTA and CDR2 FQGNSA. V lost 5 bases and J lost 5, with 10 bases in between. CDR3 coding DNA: TGTGCCAGCAGCCTGAACAGTAATAATTCACCCCTCCACTTT. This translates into CASSLNSNNSPLHF.

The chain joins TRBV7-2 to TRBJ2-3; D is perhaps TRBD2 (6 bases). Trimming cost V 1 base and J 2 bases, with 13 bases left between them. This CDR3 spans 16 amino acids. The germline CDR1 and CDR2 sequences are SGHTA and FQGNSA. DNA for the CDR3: TGTGCCAGCAGCTTAGTGACCGGGACTGCCACAGATACGCAGTATTTT. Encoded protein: CASSLVTGTATDTQYF.

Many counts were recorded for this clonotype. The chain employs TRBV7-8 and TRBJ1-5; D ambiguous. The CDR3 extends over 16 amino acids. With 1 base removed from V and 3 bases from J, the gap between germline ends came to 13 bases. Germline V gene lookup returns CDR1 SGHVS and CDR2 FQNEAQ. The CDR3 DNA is TGTGCCAGCAGCTTAGGAGCAGGAGCGAACAATCAGCCCCAGCATTTT. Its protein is CASSLGAGANNQPQHF. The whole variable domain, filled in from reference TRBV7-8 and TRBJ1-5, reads GAGVSQSPRYKVAKRGQDVALRCDPISGHVSLFWYQQALGQGPEFLTYFQNEAQLDKSGLPSDRFFAERPEGSVSTLKIQRTQQEDSAVYLCASSLGAGANNQPQHFGDGTRLSIL.

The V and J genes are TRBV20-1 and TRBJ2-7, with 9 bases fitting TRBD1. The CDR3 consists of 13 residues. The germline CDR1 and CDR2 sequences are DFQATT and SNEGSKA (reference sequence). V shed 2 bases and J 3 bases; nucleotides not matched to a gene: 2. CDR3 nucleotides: TGCAGTGCTAGACGGGGACAGGGCTACGAGCAGTACTTC. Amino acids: CSARRGQGYEQYF.

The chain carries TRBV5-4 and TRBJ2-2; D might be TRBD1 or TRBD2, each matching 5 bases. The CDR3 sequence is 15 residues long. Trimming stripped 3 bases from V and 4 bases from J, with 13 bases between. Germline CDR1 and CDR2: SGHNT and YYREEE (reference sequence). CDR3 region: CASSSGDPGTGELFF. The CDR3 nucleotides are TGTGCCAGCAGCTCCGGGGACCCGGGCACCGGGGAGCTGTTTTTT.

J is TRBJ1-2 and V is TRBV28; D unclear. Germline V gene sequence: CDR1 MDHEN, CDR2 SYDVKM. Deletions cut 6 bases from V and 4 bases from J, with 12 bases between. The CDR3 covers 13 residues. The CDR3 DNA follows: TGTGCCAGCAGGATAGGTGTACTCTATGGCTACACCTTC. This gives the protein CASRIGVLYGYTF.

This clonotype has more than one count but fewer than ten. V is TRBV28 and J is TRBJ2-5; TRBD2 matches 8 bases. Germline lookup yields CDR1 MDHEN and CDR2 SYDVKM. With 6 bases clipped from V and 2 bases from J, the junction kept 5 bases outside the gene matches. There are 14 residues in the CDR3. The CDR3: CASSHSGIQETQYF. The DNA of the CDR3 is TGTGCCAGCAGCCATAGCGGGATACAAGAGACCCAGTACTTC.

The CDR3 reads CASNPDRGRREQYF. As DNA, the CDR3 is TGTGCCAGCAACCCCGACAGGGGGCGTCGGGAGCAGTACTTC. V is TRBV2 and J is TRBJ2-7; TRBD1 matches 10 bases. CDR3 length: 14 amino acids. The V gene end was trimmed by 7 bases and the J gene end by 7 bases; junction bases not matched to a gene: 10. The germline V gene has CDR1 SNHLY and CDR2 FYNNEI.

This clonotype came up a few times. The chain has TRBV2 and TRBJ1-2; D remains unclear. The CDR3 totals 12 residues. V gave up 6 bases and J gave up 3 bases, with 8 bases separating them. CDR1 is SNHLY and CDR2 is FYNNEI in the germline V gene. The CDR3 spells CASSVVDYGYTF. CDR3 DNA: TGTGCCAGCAGCGTGGTCGACTATGGCTACACCTTC.

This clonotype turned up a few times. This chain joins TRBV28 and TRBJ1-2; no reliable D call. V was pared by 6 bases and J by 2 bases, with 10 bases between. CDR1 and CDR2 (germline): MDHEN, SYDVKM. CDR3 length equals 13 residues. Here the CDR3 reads CASRSDLNYGYTF. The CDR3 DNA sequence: TGTGCCAGCAGATCTGATCTAAACTATGGCTACACCTTC.

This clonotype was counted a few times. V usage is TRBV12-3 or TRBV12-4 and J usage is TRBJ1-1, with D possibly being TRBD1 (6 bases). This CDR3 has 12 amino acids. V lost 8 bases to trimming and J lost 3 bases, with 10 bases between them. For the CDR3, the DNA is TGTGCCAGCGGGAGGGGGTACACTGAAGCTTTCTTT. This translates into CASGRGYTEAFF.

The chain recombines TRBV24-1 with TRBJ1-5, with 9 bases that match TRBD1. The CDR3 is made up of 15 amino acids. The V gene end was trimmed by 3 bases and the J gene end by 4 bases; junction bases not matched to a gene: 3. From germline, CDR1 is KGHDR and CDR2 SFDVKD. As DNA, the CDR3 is TGTGCCACCAGTGATCCGACAGGGGGTAATCAGCCCCAGCATTTT. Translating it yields CATSDPTGGNQPQHF.

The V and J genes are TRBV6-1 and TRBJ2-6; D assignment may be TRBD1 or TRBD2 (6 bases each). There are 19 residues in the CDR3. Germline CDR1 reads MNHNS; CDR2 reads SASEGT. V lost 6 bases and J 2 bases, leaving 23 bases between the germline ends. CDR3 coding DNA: TGTGCCAGCAGCCAAGATATGGGGGGCGATATTCCTGGGGCCAACGTCCTGACTTTC. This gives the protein CASSQDMGGDIPGANVLTF.

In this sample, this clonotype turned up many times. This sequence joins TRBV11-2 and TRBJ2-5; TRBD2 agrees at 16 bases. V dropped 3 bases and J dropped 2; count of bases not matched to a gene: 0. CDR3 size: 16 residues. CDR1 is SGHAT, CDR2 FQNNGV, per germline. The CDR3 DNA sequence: TGTGCCAGCAGCTTGGGACTAGCGGGAGGGCAAGAGACCCAGTACTTC. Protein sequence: CASSLGLAGGQETQYF.

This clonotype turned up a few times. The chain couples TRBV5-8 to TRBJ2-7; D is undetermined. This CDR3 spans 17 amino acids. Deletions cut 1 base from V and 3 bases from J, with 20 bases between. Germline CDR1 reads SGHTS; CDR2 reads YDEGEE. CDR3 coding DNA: TGTGCCAGCAGCTTGTTAACACGCGGATCCTCTCACTACGAGCAGTACTTC. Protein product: CASSLLTRGSSHYEQYF.

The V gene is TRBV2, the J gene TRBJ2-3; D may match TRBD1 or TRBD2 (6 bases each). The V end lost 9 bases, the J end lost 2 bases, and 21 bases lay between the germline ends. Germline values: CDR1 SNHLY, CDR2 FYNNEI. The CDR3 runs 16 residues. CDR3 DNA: TGTGCCAGTGGGGGGCCCCGAACCTCGTTCACAGATACGCAGTATTTT. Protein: CASGGPRTSFTDTQYF.

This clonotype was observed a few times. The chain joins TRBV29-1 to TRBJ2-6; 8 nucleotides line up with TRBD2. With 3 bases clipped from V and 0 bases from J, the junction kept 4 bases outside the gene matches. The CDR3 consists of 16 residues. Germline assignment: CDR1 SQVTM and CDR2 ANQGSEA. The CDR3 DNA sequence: TGCAGCGTTGATGCCAGCGGGAGCTCTGGGGCCAACGTCCTGACTTTC. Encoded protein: CSVDASGSSGANVLTF.

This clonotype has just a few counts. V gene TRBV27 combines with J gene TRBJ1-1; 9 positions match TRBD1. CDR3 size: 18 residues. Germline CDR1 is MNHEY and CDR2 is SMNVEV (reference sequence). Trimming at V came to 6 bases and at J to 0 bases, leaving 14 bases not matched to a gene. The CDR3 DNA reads TGTGCCAGCAGCCCCTCCGGGACAGGGTTAGGGGTGAACACTGAAGCTTTCTTT. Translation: CASSPSGTGLGVNTEAFF.

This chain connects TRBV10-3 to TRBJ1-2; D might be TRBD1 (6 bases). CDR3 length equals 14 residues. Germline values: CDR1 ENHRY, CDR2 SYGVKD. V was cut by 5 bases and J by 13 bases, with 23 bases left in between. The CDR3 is CAISKTGDPIDGTF. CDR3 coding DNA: TGTGCCATCAGTAAGACAGGAGACCCGATTGACGGCACCTTC.

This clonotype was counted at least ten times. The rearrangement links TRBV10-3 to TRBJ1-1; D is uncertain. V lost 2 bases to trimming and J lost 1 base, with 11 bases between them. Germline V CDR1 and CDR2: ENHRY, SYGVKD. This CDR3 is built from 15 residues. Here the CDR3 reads CAISELEGWNTEAFF. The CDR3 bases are TGTGCCATCAGTGAGCTGGAGGGATGGAACACTGAAGCTTTCTTT.

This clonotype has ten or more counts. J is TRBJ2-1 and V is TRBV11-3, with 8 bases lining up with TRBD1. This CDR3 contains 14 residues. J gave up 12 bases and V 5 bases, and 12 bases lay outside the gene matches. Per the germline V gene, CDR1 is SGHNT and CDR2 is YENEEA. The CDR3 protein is CASSLRDRPPRQFF. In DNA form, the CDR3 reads TGTGCCAGCAGCCTCCGGGACAGGCCCCCGAGGCAGTTCTTC.

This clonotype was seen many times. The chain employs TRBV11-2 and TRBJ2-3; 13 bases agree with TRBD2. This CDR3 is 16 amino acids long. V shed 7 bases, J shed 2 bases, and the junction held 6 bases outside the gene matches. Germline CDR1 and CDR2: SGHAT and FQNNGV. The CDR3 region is CASKGLAGQNTDTQYF. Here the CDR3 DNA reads TGTGCCAGCAAGGGACTAGCGGGGCAGAACACAGATACGCAGTATTTT. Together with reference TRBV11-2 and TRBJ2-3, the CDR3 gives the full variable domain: EAGVAQSPRYKIIEKRQSVAFWCNPISGHATLYWYQQILGQGPKLLIQFQNNGVVDDSQLPKDRFSAERLKGVDSTLKIQPAKLEDSAVYLCASKGLAGQNTDTQYFGPGTRLTVL.

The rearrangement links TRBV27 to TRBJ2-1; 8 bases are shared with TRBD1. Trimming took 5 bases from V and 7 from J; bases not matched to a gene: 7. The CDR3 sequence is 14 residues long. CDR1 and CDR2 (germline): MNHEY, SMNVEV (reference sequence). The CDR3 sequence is CASSIQGAENEQFF. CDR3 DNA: TGTGCCAGCAGTATCCAGGGGGCGGAGAATGAGCAGTTCTTC.

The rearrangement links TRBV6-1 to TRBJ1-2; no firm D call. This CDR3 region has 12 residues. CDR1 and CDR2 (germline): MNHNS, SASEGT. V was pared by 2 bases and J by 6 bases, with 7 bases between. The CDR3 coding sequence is TGTGCCAGCAGTGAACGGTGGGATGGCTACACCTTC. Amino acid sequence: CASSERWDGYTF.

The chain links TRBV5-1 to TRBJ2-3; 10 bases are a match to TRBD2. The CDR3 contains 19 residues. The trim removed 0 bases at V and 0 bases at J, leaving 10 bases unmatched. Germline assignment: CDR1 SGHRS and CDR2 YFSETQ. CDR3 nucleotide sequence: TGCGCCAGCAGCTTGGTCCTAGCGGGAGAGCGGACTAGCACAGATACGCAGTATTTT. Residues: CASSLVLAGERTSTDTQYF.